This T cell receptor (beta chain) was observed in a study of neurological immune-mediated disorders. The cDNA was synthesized by means of template-switch 5'RACE, which was carried out with 10-nucleotide random UMIs. From the 5' RACE reads, TCRdb called clonotypes with MiXCR, one entry per CDR3 protein. Of 50,000 to 65,000 distinct CDR3 sequences listed, roughly 3.5% are singletons. This CDR3 spans 12 amino acids. There are many counts of this clonotype. The material sequenced was PBMCs. The sequence was collected from a man aged 25 to 40 with multiple sclerosis. V usage is TRBV21-1 and J usage is TRBJ2-1. TRBV21-1 is deemed a pseudogene. In DNA form, the CDR3 reads TGTGCCAGCAGCAAGACTGACAATGAGCAGTTCTTC. Its protein is CASSKTDNEQFF.